The present T cell receptor beta chain was sequenced within a study of T cells after yellow fever vaccination. Study overall: SMART-Seq v4 Ultra Low Input prepared libraries from low-cell fractions.

The CDR3 runs to 14 residues. V lost 5 bases, J lost 12 bases, and 22 bases lay in between. The germline V gene encodes CDR1 SGHVS and CDR2 FQNEAQ. General study results and limits: A small proportion of clonotypes was detected in both the CD4 and CD8 compartments. A weaker secondary response peaked on day 5, the primary on day 15. Clones that expanded after primary vaccination mostly reappeared after the booster (96% CD4, approximately 85% CD8).

Regarding this clonotype: Antigen unknown.

One entry per CDR3 protein, called by TCRdb with MiXCR from the 5' RACE reads. The sample holds approximately 550,000 distinct CDR3 sequences, approximately 21% seen once. The sequence derives from a man younger than 40 who received the YFV17D yellow fever vaccine. This specimen was PBMCs, taken 15 days after the yellow fever booster vaccination. This chain joins TRBV7-8 and TRBJ1-2; perhaps TRBD1 as D (5 bases). CDR3 nucleotide sequence: TGTGCCAGCAGCCCCGGGACGGCAGCATCAGGCAACACCTTC. It yields the protein CASSPGTAASGNTF. The entire variable domain, with the rest obtained from reference TRBV7-8 and TRBJ1-2, is as follows: GAGVSQSPRYKVAKRGQDVALRCDPISGHVSLFWYQQALGQGPEFLTYFQNEAQLDKSGLPSDRFFAERPEGSVSTLKIQRTQQEDSAVYLCASSPGTAASGNTFGSGTRLTVV.